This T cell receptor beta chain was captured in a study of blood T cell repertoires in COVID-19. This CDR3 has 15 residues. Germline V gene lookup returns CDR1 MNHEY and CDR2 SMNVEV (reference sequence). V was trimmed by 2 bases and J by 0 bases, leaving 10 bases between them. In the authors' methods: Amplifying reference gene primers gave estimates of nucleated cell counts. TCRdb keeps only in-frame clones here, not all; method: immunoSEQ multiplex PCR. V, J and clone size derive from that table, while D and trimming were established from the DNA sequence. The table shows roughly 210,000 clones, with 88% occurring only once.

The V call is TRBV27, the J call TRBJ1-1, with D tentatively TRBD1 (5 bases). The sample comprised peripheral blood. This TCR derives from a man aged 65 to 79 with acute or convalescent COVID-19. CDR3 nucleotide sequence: TGTGCCAGCAGTTTAATGGGGCAAGTGAACACTGAAGCTTTCTTT. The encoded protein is CASSLMGQVNTEAFF.